The 31 T cell receptor beta chains below come from one sample, sequenced in a study of cytomegalovirus exposure and HLA in healthy donors. TCRdb's copy holds only in-frame clones and misses some; the assay was immunoSEQ multiplex PCR. Of roughly 130,000 clones in the sample, more than 70% are singletons; the top ten hold less than 1.5%. The sequenced sample consisted of PBMCs. Receptor source: a young man in good health and CMV-seronegative.

The V and J genes are TRBV5-1 and TRBJ1-1, with 7 bases fitting TRBD1. V gave up 2 bases and J gave up 2 bases; unmatched junction bases: 3. CDR1 is SGHRS, CDR2 YFSETQ, per germline. The CDR3 length is 14 residues. The DNA of the CDR3 is TGCGCCAGCAGCTTTACAGGGGAAAACACTGAAGCTTTCTTT. Translating it yields CASSFTGENTEAFF. Full variable domain (remainder filled in from reference TRBV5-1 and TRBJ1-1): KAGVTQTPRYLIKTRGQQVTLSCSPISGHRSVSWYQQTPGQGLQFLFEYFSETQRNKGNFPGRFSGRQFSNSRSEMNVSTLELGDSALYLCASSFTGENTEAFFGQGTRLTVV.

The J gene is TRBJ1-1, the V gene TRBV5-6; no firm D call. This CDR3 spans 11 amino acids. From germline, CDR1 is SGHDT and CDR2 YYEEEE. V was clipped by 5 bases and J by 2 bases, with 4 bases between them. The CDR3 loop reads CASSVNTEAFF. The CDR3 region has the DNA TGTGCCAGCAGTGTAAACACTGAAGCTTTCTTT.

CDR3 protein: CASSDYRATKSYEQYF. CDR3 DNA sequence: TGTGCCAGCAGCGACTACCGGGCCACGAAGAGCTACGAGCAGTACTTC. V usage is TRBV13 and J usage is TRBJ2-7; a weak D match, TRBD2 (5 bases). Germline V gene lookup returns CDR1 PRHDT and CDR2 FYEKMQ (reference sequence). The CDR3 loop spans 16 amino acids. The V gene lost 5 bases and the J gene lost 3 bases, with 20 bases spanning the gap. The full variable domain, rest sourced from reference TRBV13 and TRBJ2-7, is AAGVIQSPRHLIKEKRETATLKCYPIPRHDTVYWYQQGPGQDPQFLISFYEKMQSDKGSIPDRFSAQQFSDYHSELNMSSLELGDSALYFCASSDYRATKSYEQYFGPGTRLTVT.

V and J are TRBV2 and TRBJ1-5, with a weak D call TRBD1 (5 bases). V was clipped by 7 bases and J by 0 bases, with 16 bases between them. Germline assignment: CDR1 SNHLY and CDR2 FYNNEI. CDR3 length: 16 amino acids. The CDR3 protein is CASTLSGGYSNQPQHF. The CDR3 DNA is TGTGCCAGCACCCTATCGGGGGGGTATAGCAATCAGCCCCAGCATTTT.

The rearrangement uses TRBV7-3 and TRBJ2-7, with 11 nucleotides matching TRBD1. J was trimmed by 3 bases and V by 1 base; bases with no gene match: 2. The CDR3 has 15 residues. Looked up from germline, CDR1 is SGHTA and CDR2 is FQGTGA. The DNA of the CDR3 is TGTGCCAGCAGCTTAAGAGGGACAGGGGGCTACGAGCAGTACTTC. Protein: CASSLRGTGGYEQYF.

The chain links TRBV4-1 to TRBJ2-7, with 8 bases lining up with TRBD2. Germline V lookup: CDR1 MGHRA, CDR2 YSYEKL. The CDR3 covers 15 residues. Germline trimming cut 0 bases from V and 3 bases from J; bases unmatched to any gene: 4. CDR3 nucleotide sequence: TGCGCCAGCAGCCAAGATCATGGGACTAGCTACGAGCAGTACTTC. Amino acid sequence: CASSQDHGTSYEQYF.

The CDR3 coding sequence is TGTGCCAGCAGTACCGGGACTAGCGGGAGGGACGGATACGAGCAGTACTTC. Its protein is CASSTGTSGRDGYEQYF. V usage is TRBV2 and J usage is TRBJ2-7, with 16 bases lining up with TRBD2. Looked up from germline, CDR1 is SNHLY and CDR2 is FYNNEI. The CDR3 sequence is 17 residues long. V lost 5 bases, J lost 4 bases, and 8 bases stayed unmatched.

V gene TRBV7-9 combines with J gene TRBJ2-7; 15 positions agree with TRBD2. From germline, CDR1 is SEHNR and CDR2 FQNEAQ (reference sequence). The CDR3 extends over 16 amino acids. The trim removed 7 bases at V and 3 bases at J, leaving 7 bases unmatched. CDR3 bases: TGTGCCAGCACCAAAGGGGGACTAGCGGGAGGCTACGAGCAGTACTTC. As protein: CASTKGGLAGGYEQYF.

This clone occurred once. The chain joins TRBV5-4 to TRBJ1-1; 7 bases match TRBD1. The length of the CDR3 is 15 residues. CDR1 and CDR2 (germline): SGHNT, YYREEE (reference sequence). The trim removed 5 bases at V and 11 bases at J, leaving 18 bases unmatched. CDR3 in amino acids: CASSFGNTGAPLAFF. The CDR3 nucleotides are TGTGCCAGCAGTTTTGGAAATACAGGGGCTCCGTTGGCTTTCTTT.

The chain employs TRBV6-1 and TRBJ2-5, with 8 bases identical to TRBD1. Germline V gene data show CDR1 as MNHNS and CDR2 as SASEGT. After removal of 6 bases from V and 3 bases from J, the junction contained 6 bases not matched to a gene. The CDR3 covers 14 residues. CDR3 bases: TGTGCCAGCAGACCAGGGGGCGGGGAAGAGACCCAGTACTTC. Amino acid sequence: CASRPGGGEETQYF.

The table lists this clone with a count of one. This chain joins TRBV5-1 and TRBJ2-2; 7 nucleotides match TRBD1. The length of the CDR3 is 15 residues. Trimming at V came to 0 bases and at J to 2 bases, leaving 1 base not matched to a gene. Per the germline V gene, CDR1 is SGHRS and CDR2 is YFSETQ. CDR3 protein: CASSLGDRNTGELFF. As DNA, the CDR3 is TGCGCCAGCAGCTTGGGGGACAGAAACACCGGGGAGCTGTTTTTT.

The gene calls are TRBV2 and TRBJ1-1, with 8 bases matching TRBD1. V was pared by 7 bases and J by 1 base, with 5 bases of the junction left unmatched. This CDR3 is 14 amino acids long. Germline V gives CDR1 SNHLY, CDR2 FYNNEI. The CDR3 region is CASTRTGKNTEAFF. The CDR3 region has the DNA TGTGCCAGCACCCGGACAGGGAAGAACACTGAAGCTTTCTTT.

The chain links TRBV9 to TRBJ1-2; TRBD1 agrees at 10 bases. The length of the CDR3 is 17 residues. V shed 6 bases, J shed 4 bases, and the junction held 15 bases outside the gene matches. Germline V gives CDR1 SGDLS, CDR2 YYNGEE. This chain's CDR3 is CASTQYGTGDFLYGYTF. DNA for the CDR3: TGTGCCAGCACCCAGTACGGGACAGGGGACTTTCTCTATGGCTACACCTTC.

This clone was counted once. J is TRBJ2-5 and V is TRBV2, with a tentative D call TRBD2 (5 bases). V lost 8 bases and J 5 bases, leaving 18 bases between the germline ends. The CDR3 covers 14 residues. CDR1 is SNHLY and CDR2 is FYNNEI in the germline V gene. Written as DNA, the CDR3 is TGTGCCAGCCACGGACTGGGTCCGAAGGAGACCCAGTACTTC. Translating gives CASHGLGPKETQYF.

V is TRBV6-1 and J is TRBJ2-1; 7 bases match TRBD2. Germline CDR1 and CDR2: MNHNS and SASEGT. This CDR3 has 17 amino acids. The J segment lost 6 bases and the V segment lost 2 bases, leaving 13 bases of the junction unmatched. The CDR3 sequence is CASSESIAGERGNEQFF. CDR3 DNA sequence: TGTGCCAGCAGTGAATCGATTGCGGGAGAGAGGGGCAATGAGCAGTTCTTC.

The genes are TRBV6-5 and TRBJ1-6, with 7 bases aligning to TRBD1. The CDR3 length is 14 residues. J lost 6 bases, V lost 4 bases, and 3 bases had no gene match. CDR1 and CDR2 (germline): MNHEY, SVGAGI. The CDR3 DNA reads TGTGCCAGCAGTTCCAGACAGGGTAATTCACCCCTCCACTTT. It codes for CASSSRQGNSPLHF.

The chain joins TRBV15 to TRBJ1-1; 9 bases line up with TRBD1. This CDR3 comprises 15 residues. Germline V gives CDR1 LNHNV, CDR2 YYDKDF (reference sequence). Losses at the gene ends were 5 bases for V and 5 bases for J; bases not matched to a gene: 9. CDR3 nucleotide sequence: TGTGCCACCAGCCCTCTGGGACAGGGAGGGACTGAAGCTTTCTTT. Its translation: CATSPLGQGGTEAFF.

The chain combines TRBV2 with TRBJ1-1; 9 bases are shared with TRBD1. V dropped 5 bases and J dropped 1; count of bases not matched to a gene: 11. The CDR3 length is 17 residues. Germline assignment: CDR1 SNHLY and CDR2 FYNNEI. The CDR3 sequence: CASSTLPQGAQNTEAFF. CDR3 bases: TGTGCCAGCAGTACGCTGCCACAGGGGGCCCAGAACACTGAAGCTTTCTTT.

About this clone: Other DNA variants within this sample encode the same CDR3. The rearrangement links TRBV20-1 to TRBJ2-3; D not resolved. Trimming shortened V by 7 bases and J by 7 bases, and 3 bases separated the two germline ends. CDR1 and CDR2 (germline): DFQATT, SNEGSKA (reference sequence). This CDR3 region has 8 residues. The CDR3 DNA sequence: TGCAGTGTTAATACGCAGTATTTT. It codes for CSVNTQYF.

This chain joins TRBV11-2 and TRBJ2-5, with a weak D call TRBD2 (6 bases). The CDR3 has 15 residues. Between the trimmed V and J ends, which lost 5 bases and 1 base, there was a span of 14 bases. Per germline, CDR1 SGHAT and CDR2 FQNNGV. The CDR3 DNA reads as TGTGCCAGCAGCCCCAACGTGGGACTCCAAGAGACCCAGTACTTC. Protein sequence: CASSPNVGLQETQYF.

The chain carries TRBV6-1 and TRBJ1-2; D remains ambiguous. The CDR3 consists of 14 residues. CDR1 is MNHNS and CDR2 is SASEGT in the germline V gene. Deletions cut 6 bases from V and 4 bases from J, with 15 bases between. The CDR3 bases are TGTGCCAGCAGGGCAGTATCCCCTCTCTATGGCTACACCTTC. Amino acid sequence: CASRAVSPLYGYTF.

The chain links TRBV4-1 to TRBJ2-7, with D maybe TRBD1 (6 bases). The CDR3 has 13 residues. CDR1 MGHRA and CDR2 YSYEKL come from the germline V gene. Trimming removed 2 bases at V and 2 bases at J, with 7 bases between. In DNA form, the CDR3 reads TGCGCCAGCAGCCAAACAGGGACCTACGAGCAGTACTTC. Residues: CASSQTGTYEQYF.

J is TRBJ2-7 and V is TRBV21-1; the table calls TRBD1, which could not be checked here. TRBV21-1 is an annotated pseudogene. The CDR3 runs 16 residues. CDR3 bases: TGTGCCAGCAGCACCTGGACAGGGAGGGTATCCTACGAGCAGTACTTC. Its translation: CASSTWTGRVSYEQYF.

The chain is built from TRBV11-2 and TRBJ2-5; D may be TRBD2 (6 bases). Looked up from germline, CDR1 is SGHAT and CDR2 is FQNNGV. Trimming took off 4 bases at V and 1 base at J, with 13 bases between the two ends. The CDR3 extends over 15 amino acids. This chain's CDR3 is CASSSWLAVQETQYF. CDR3 DNA sequence: TGTGCCAGCAGCTCTTGGTTAGCGGTCCAAGAGACCCAGTACTTC. Full variable domain (outside the CDR3, taken from reference TRBV11-2 and TRBJ2-5): EAGVAQSPRYKIIEKRQSVAFWCNPISGHATLYWYQQILGQGPKLLIQFQNNGVVDDSQLPKDRFSAERLKGVDSTLKIQPAKLEDSAVYLCASSSWLAVQETQYFGPGTRLLVL.

The J gene is TRBJ2-1, the V gene TRBV5-1; 10 bases fit TRBD2. The CDR3 totals 14 residues. V lost 4 bases, J lost 6 bases, and 4 bases stayed unmatched. Germline V CDR1 and CDR2: SGHRS, YFSETQ. The CDR3 reads CASSPSGSSNEQFF. CDR3 coding DNA: TGCGCCAGCAGCCCTAGCGGGAGTTCCAATGAGCAGTTCTTC.

V and J are TRBV7-2 and TRBJ2-1; 7 positions agree with TRBD2. J was trimmed by 9 bases and V by 5 bases; bases with no gene match: 10. The CDR3 totals 14 residues. Germline CDR1 and CDR2: SGHTA and FQGNSA. DNA of the CDR3: TGTGCCAGCAGCCTCTGGGCGGGAGTGAGTGAGCAGTTCTTC. Its translation: CASSLWAGVSEQFF.

The rearrangement links TRBV11-2 to TRBJ1-2, with D unresolved. V lost 3 bases and J lost 0, with 2 bases in between. Per the germline V gene, CDR1 is SGHAT and CDR2 is FQNNGV. The CDR3 consists of 12 residues. The CDR3 nucleotides are TGTGCCAGCAGCTTTACTAACTATGGCTACACCTTC. This gives the protein CASSFTNYGYTF.

V usage is TRBV9 and J usage is TRBJ2-5; TRBD2 agrees at 14 bases. CDR1 is SGDLS, CDR2 YYNGEE, per germline. CDR3 length: 17 residues. V shed 0 bases, J shed 1 base, and the junction held 2 bases outside the gene matches. The CDR3 region has the DNA TGTGCCAGCAGCGTAGCTGGGACTAGCGGGAGCCAAGAGACCCAGTACTTC. It translates to CASSVAGTSGSQETQYF.

V usage is TRBV19 and J usage is TRBJ1-5; D perhaps matches TRBD1 (5 bases). This CDR3 contains 14 residues. Per germline, CDR1 LNHDA and CDR2 SQIVND (reference sequence). Trimming cost V 3 bases and J 4 bases, with 10 bases left between them. Here the CDR3 DNA reads TGTGCCAGTAGTATCAGGGAATGGAATCAGCCCCAGCATTTT. Encoded protein: CASSIREWNQPQHF.

The chain is built from TRBV2 and TRBJ2-1; TRBD2 aligns across 12 bases. Germline trimming cut 4 bases from V and 7 bases from J; bases unmatched to any gene: 5. Germline assignment: CDR1 SNHLY and CDR2 FYNNEI. The CDR3 extends over 15 amino acids. The CDR3, as DNA: TGTGCCAGCAGTGTAGAACTAGCGGGAGGTAATGAGCAGTTCTTC. It codes for CASSVELAGGNEQFF.

The chain employs TRBV4-1 and TRBJ2-1; D uncertain. The CDR3 has 13 residues. Germline V gene data show CDR1 as MGHRA and CDR2 as YSYEKL. Between the trimmed V and J ends, which lost 3 bases and 4 bases, there was a span of 7 bases. In DNA, the CDR3 is TGCGCCAGCAGCCATCCGGGTTACAATGAGCAGTTCTTC. Translating gives CASSHPGYNEQFF.